Below, 3 T cell receptor beta chains from the same sample are listed, as sequenced in a study of blood T cells in healthy people across ages. Sample-barcoded 5' priming and a J-beta primer mix drove a second PCR of about 6 to 12 cycles. One entry per CDR3 protein results from TCRdb running MiXCR on the 5' RACE reads. Here the sample spans 1.5 million or so distinct CDR3 sequences, about 43% being singletons. The sequenced material came from blood. These receptors were collected from a woman aged 18-29 years in good health.

This chain links TRBV20-1 with TRBJ1-2, with D maybe TRBD1 (6 bases). The germline V gene has CDR1 DFQATT and CDR2 SNEGSKA (reference sequence). The CDR3 is 14 residues long. The V and J ends lost 6 bases and 4 bases respectively, with 18 bases between them. CDR3 region: CSAPTGRGTYGYTF. CDR3 nucleotides: TGCAGTGCACCTACAGGGAGGGGGACCTATGGCTACACCTTC.

A note on this clonotype: One junction end disagrees with the germline gene, perhaps due to a read error. The rearrangement joins TRBV12-3 or TRBV12-4 to TRBJ1-2; TRBD1 might be the D (5 bases). There are 13 residues in the CDR3. The CDR3 DNA reads TGTGCCAGCAGTCCCCGGGGCGACTATGGCTGCACCTTC. Translation gives CASSPRGDYGCTF.

This clonotype was detected a few times. V usage is TRBV11-2 and J usage is TRBJ2-7; D is unresolved. The V and J ends lost 5 bases and 2 bases respectively, with 16 bases between them. Germline V lookup: CDR1 SGHAT, CDR2 FQNNGV. There are 15 residues in the CDR3. The CDR3: CASSPLPSWAYEQYF. The CDR3 DNA is TGTGCCAGCAGCCCCCTCCCCTCCTGGGCCTACGAGCAGTACTTC.